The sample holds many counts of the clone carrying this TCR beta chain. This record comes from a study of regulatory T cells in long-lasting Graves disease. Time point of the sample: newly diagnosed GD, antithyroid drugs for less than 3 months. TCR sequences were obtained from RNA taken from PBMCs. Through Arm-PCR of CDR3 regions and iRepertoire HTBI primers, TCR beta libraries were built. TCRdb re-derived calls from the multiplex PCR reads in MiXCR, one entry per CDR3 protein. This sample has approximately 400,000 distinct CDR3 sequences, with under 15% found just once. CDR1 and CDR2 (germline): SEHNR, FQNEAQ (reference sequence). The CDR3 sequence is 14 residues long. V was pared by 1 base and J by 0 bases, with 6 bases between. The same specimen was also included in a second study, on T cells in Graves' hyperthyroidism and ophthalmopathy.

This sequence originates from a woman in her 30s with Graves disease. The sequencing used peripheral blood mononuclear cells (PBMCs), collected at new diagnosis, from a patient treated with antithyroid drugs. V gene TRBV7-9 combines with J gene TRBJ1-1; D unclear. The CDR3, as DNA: TGTGCCAGCAGCTTAGGTTACATGAACACTGAAGCTTTCTTT. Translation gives CASSLGYMNTEAFF.